This TCR beta chain was sequenced in a study of low-dose radiotherapy and immunotherapy resistance in tumors. This clonotype occurred a few times. V dropped 6 bases and J dropped 0 bases, with 8 bases sitting between them. This CDR3 region has 13 residues. Germline V gene sequence: CDR1 LNHDA, CDR2 SQIVND (reference sequence). Alpha- and beta-chain coverage of first-strand cDNA came from TRAV- and TRBV-specific primers. With a constant-region primer and a V-primer adapter, TCRs were subjected to 20 PCR cycles of amplification. TCRdb redid the calling of the reads with MiXCR, one entry per CDR3 protein. The sample gives more than 9,500 distinct CDR3 sequences, approximately 40% of which show up once; approximately 5.5% is in the top ten.

The V call is TRBV19, the J call TRBJ1-2; no firm D call. This receptor was identified in a human donor with advanced metastatic prostate, ovarian, gallbladder or colorectal cancer (not recorded which). This table probably holds off-target reads from a library built for another chain. DNA of the CDR3: TGTGCCAGTAGGGCAGCGACTAACTATGGCTACACCTTC. Translated, it gives CASRAATNYGYTF.